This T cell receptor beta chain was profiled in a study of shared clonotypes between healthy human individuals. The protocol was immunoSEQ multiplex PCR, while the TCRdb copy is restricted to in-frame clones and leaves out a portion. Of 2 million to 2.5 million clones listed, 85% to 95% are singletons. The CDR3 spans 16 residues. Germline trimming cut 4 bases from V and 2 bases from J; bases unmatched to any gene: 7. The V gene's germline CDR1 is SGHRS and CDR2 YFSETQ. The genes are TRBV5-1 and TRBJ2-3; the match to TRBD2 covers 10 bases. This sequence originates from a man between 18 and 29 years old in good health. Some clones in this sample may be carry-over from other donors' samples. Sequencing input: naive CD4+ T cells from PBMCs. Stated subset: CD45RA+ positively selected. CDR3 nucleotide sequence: TGCGCCAGCAGCCCAAGGACTAGCGGAAACACAGATACGCAGTATTTT. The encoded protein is CASSPRTSGNTDTQYF.